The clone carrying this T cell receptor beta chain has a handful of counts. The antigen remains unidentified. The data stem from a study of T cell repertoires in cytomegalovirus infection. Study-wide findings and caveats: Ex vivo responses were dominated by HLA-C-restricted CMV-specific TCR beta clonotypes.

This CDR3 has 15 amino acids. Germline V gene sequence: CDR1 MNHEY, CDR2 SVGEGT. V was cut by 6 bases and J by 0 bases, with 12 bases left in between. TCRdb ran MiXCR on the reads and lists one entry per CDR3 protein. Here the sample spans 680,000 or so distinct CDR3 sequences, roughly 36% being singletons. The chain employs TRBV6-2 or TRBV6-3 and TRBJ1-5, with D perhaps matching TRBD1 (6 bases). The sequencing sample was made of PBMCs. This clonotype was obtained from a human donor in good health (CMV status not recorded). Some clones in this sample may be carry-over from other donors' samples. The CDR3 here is CASSRGQFSNQPQHF. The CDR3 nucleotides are TGTGCCAGCAGCCGGGGACAATTTAGCAATCAGCCCCAGCATTTT.